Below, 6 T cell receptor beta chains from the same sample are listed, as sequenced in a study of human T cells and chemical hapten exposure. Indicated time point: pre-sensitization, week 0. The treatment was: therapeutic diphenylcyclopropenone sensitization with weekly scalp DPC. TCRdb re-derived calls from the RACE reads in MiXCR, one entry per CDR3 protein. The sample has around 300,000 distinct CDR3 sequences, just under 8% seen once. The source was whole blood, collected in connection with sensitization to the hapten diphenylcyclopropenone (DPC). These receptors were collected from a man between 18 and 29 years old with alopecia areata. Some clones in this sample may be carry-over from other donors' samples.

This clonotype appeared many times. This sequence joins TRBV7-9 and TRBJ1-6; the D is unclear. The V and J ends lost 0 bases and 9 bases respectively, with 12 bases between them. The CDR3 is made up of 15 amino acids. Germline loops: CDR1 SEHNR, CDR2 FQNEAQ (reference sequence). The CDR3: CASSLAAGGRSPLHF. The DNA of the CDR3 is TGTGCCAGCAGCTTAGCCGCAGGAGGGCGTTCACCCCTCCACTTT. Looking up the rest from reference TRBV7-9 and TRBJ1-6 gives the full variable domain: DTGVSQNPRHKITKRGQNVTFRCDPISEHNRLYWYRQTLGQGPEFLTYFQNEAQLEKSRLLSDRFSAERPKGSFSTLEIQRTEQGDSAMYLCASSLAAGGRSPLHFGNGTRLTVT.

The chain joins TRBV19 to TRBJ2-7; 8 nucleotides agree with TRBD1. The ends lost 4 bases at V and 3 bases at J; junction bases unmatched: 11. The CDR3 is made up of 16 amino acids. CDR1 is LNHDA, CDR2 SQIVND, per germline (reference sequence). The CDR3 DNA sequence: TGTGCCAGTAGTACCCCATTCCGACAGGGGAGCTACGAGCAGTACTTC. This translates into CASSTPFRQGSYEQYF.

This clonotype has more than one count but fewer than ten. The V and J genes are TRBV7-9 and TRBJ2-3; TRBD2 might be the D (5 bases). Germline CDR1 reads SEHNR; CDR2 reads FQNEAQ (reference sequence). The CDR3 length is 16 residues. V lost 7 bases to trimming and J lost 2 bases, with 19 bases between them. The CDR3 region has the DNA TGTGCCAGCACCCTAGGTGGCAAAGGACTCACAGATACGCAGTATTTT. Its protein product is CASTLGGKGLTDTQYF.

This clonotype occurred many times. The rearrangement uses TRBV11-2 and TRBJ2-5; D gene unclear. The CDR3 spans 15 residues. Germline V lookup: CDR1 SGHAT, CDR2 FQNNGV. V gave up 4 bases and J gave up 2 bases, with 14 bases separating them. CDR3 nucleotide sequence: TGTGCCAGCAGCTCCTATAGACCACAACAAGAGACCCAGTACTTC. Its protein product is CASSSYRPQQETQYF.

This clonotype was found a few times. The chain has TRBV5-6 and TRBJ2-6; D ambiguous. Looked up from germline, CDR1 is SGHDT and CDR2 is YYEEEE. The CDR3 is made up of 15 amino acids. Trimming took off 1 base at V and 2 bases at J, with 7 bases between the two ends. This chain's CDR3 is CASSLRTPGANVLTF. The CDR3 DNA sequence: TGTGCCAGCAGCTTGCGAACTCCTGGGGCCAACGTCCTGACTTTC.

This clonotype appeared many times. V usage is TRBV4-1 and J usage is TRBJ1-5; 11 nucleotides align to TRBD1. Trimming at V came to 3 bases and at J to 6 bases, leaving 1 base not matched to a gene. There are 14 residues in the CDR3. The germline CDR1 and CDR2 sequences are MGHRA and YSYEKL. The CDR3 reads CASSQGQGGQPQHF. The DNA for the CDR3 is TGCGCCAGCAGCCAGGGACAGGGGGGTCAGCCCCAGCATTTT.